This T cell receptor (beta chain) was recovered during a study of blood T cells in healthy people across ages. Across the study: Using template switching, researchers captured about one barcoded beta molecule for each two T cells.

Together with a sample-barcoded 5' primer, a J-beta primer mix was included in a second PCR lasting about 6 to 12 cycles. Sequencing recovered at least 2.5 million CDR3-containing paired-end reads from each sample. One entry per CDR3 protein results from TCRdb running MiXCR on the 5' RACE reads. Of approximately 690,000 distinct CDR3 sequences detected, around three fifths appear once; the ten largest clones hold more than 35%. Whole-study findings and limits: Comparison with aged donors showed that long-lived donors had more naive CD4+ cells and higher diversity. When one million T cells were used, diversity estimates were thought to be underestimates.

Trimming took 8 bases from V and 8 from J, leaving 15 bases between them. There are 13 residues in the CDR3. Germline assignment: CDR1 MDHEN and CDR2 SYDVKM. Comments on this clonotype: Its antigen is unknown.

This receptor was obtained from a man between 60 and 75 years old in good health. J is TRBJ1-4 and V is TRBV28; D is possibly TRBD1 (5 bases). The sample consisted of blood. The DNA of the CDR3 is TGTGCCAGCCTGGTCGGGGGAGGCGAAAAACTGTTTTTT. Its translation is CASLVGGGEKLFF.